These 5 T cell receptor beta chains were all obtained from the same sample, sequenced in a study of blood T cell repertoires in COVID-19. Clones were read by immunoSEQ multiplex PCR, and TCRdb kept only the in-frame ones, dropping some. The table includes roughly 320,000 clones, roughly 86% detected once. The sequenced material came from peripheral blood. These receptors all come from a man aged 65 to 79 with acute or convalescent COVID-19.

This clone was observed a few times. The J gene is TRBJ2-7, the V gene TRBV7-8, with 8 bases that match TRBD2. Germline trimming cut 5 bases from V and 5 bases from J; bases unmatched to any gene: 5. The CDR3 spans 13 residues. Looked up from germline, CDR1 is SGHVS and CDR2 is FQNEAQ. DNA of the CDR3: TGTGCCAGCAGCCTCGCCGGGGGGGACGAGCAGTACTTC. This codes for CASSLAGGDEQYF.

This clone showed up just a few times. V and J are TRBV9 and TRBJ1-1; a possible D gene is TRBD1 (6 bases). Germline V gene lookup returns CDR1 SGDLS and CDR2 YYNGEE. V was shortened by 0 bases and J by 5 bases, with 14 bases between the two germline ends. The CDR3 extends over 15 amino acids. CDR3 in amino acids: CASSVAMAGVTEAFF. CDR3 DNA: TGTGCCAGCAGCGTAGCGATGGCAGGGGTAACTGAAGCTTTCTTT.

V and J are TRBV7-9 and TRBJ2-5, with 8 bases aligning to TRBD2. The J segment lost 3 bases and the V segment lost 5 bases, leaving 8 bases of the junction unmatched. Looked up from germline, CDR1 is SEHNR and CDR2 is FQNEAQ (reference sequence). The CDR3 is 15 residues long. The CDR3 sequence: CASSPPGTSKETQYF. The CDR3 nucleotides read TGTGCCAGCAGCCCCCCCGGGACTAGTAAAGAGACCCAGTACTTC.

This clone was recorded only once. The chain couples TRBV6-5 to TRBJ1-1; D gene ambiguous. The germline CDR1 and CDR2 sequences are MNHEY and SVGAGI. V dropped 0 bases and J dropped 1 base, with 9 bases sitting between them. The CDR3 is 15 residues long. The CDR3 DNA follows: TGTGCCAGCAGTTACTCCATGGCCGCGAACACTGAAGCTTTCTTT. It is translated as CASSYSMAANTEAFF.

This chain uses TRBV5-1 with TRBJ1-2; perhaps TRBD1 as D (6 bases). The germline CDR1 and CDR2 sequences are SGHRS and YFSETQ. V was cut by 5 bases and J by 4 bases, with 12 bases left in between. This CDR3 has 13 amino acids. The chain's CDR3 is CASRETGVYGYTF. In DNA, the CDR3 is TGCGCCAGCAGGGAGACAGGAGTCTATGGCTACACCTTC.